This TCR beta chain was sequenced for a study of identifying expanded T cells in peripheral blood. Overall study results and limits: Clone count variance between roughly two-week samples rose with total template count.

On this clone: Its target is not known.

The table came from immunoSEQ multiplex PCR; TCRdb's copy has only in-frame clones and leaves some out. The table records 97,000 or so clones, 88% of them present only once. CDR3 length: 15 residues. Germline-derived CDR1 and CDR2 are ENHRY and SYGVKD. Trimming at V came to 6 bases and at J to 7 bases, leaving 10 bases not matched to a gene. This TCR derives from a person aged 18 to 75 in good health. Sequenced sample: blood. The chain links TRBV10-3 to TRBJ2-1; 9 bases map to TRBD2. The CDR3 DNA follows: TGTGCCATCAGCCCAGCGGGGGGATTGATTAATGAGCAGTTCTTC. Its translation: CAISPAGGLINEQFF.